This T cell receptor (beta chain) derives from a study of yellow fever vaccine responses in identical twins. Study observations and caveats: Twins reportedly appeared to share part of their vaccine T cell response while keeping part individual.

TCRdb re-analysed the RT-PCR reads in MiXCR, keeping a single row per CDR3 protein. The sample yields roughly 17,000 distinct CDR3 sequences, about 56% seen once. On this clonotype itself: What it recognizes is unknown.

CDR1 is SGHNT and CDR2 is YENEEA in the germline V gene. J was trimmed by 6 bases and V by 5 bases; bases with no gene match: 6. The CDR3 extends over 14 amino acids. The source of this sequence is a woman in her late teens or twenties who received the yellow fever vaccine. The sample was T cells from blood (PBMCs), unsorted or a sorted subset (not recorded which), taken before or after yellow fever vaccination (not recorded which). V is TRBV11-3 and J is TRBJ2-4, with TRBD2 matching 8 bases. The CDR3 region is CASSTGLAPNIQYF. The CDR3 bases are TGTGCCAGCAGCACCGGACTAGCACCAAACATTCAGTACTTC. Combining the CDR3 with reference TRBV11-3 and TRBJ2-4 gives the whole variable domain EAGVVQSPRYKIIEKKQPVAFWCNPISGHNTLYWYLQNLGQGPELLIRYENEEAVDDSQLPKDRFSAERLKGVDSTLKIQPAELGDSAVYLCASSTGLAPNIQYFGAGTRLSVL.